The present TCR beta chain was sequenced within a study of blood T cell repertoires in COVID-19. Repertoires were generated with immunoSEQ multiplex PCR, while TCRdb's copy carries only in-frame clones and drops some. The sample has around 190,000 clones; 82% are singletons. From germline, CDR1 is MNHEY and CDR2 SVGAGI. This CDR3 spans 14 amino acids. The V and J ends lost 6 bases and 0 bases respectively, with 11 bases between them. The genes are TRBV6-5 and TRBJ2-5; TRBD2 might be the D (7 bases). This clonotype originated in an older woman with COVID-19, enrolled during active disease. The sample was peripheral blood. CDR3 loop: CASRQGLYQETQYF. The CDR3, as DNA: TGTGCCAGCAGACAGGGACTATACCAAGAGACCCAGTACTTC.